What follows describes a single T cell receptor (beta chain). In the PCR, 60 Vbeta and 13 Jbeta primers were used. Sequenced by immunoSEQ multiplex PCR; TCRdb stores in-frame clones only, minus some. The sample has 150,000 to 200,000 clones; 85% are singletons. This specimen comes from a study of cytomegalovirus exposure and HLA in healthy donors. Looking at the study overall: Researchers previously reported finding fewer than 140 million unique TCR beta sequences from 170 million or so T cells.

Per germline, CDR1 MGHDK and CDR2 SYGVNS. The CDR3 is 14 residues long. V was cut by 1 base and J by 2 bases, with 6 bases left in between. The material sequenced was PBMCs. The source is a boy aged 2 to 9 in good health and CMV-seronegative. The chain combines TRBV25-1 with TRBJ1-5; D gene unclear. The CDR3: CASSEFGGNQPQHF. The CDR3 DNA sequence: TGTGCCAGCAGTGAATTCGGAGGCAATCAGCCCCAGCATTTT.